Below are 7 T cell receptor beta chains sequenced from a single sample in a study of cytomegalovirus exposure and HLA in healthy donors. Primers for the PCR totalled 60 Vbeta and 13 Jbeta. Sequenced by immunoSEQ multiplex PCR; TCRdb stores in-frame clones only, minus some. This table holds some 170,000 clones, around 76% found once. Material: PBMCs. These receptors all come from a man aged 60 to 75 in good health and CMV-seronegative.

The J gene is TRBJ2-5, the V gene TRBV5-1, with 10 bases aligning to TRBD1. The CDR3 has 14 amino acids. Germline V gene lookup returns CDR1 SGHRS and CDR2 YFSETQ. V was pared by 4 bases and J by 3 bases, with 3 bases of the junction left unmatched. Written as DNA, the CDR3 is TGCGCCAGCAGCCCGGGGACAGGGGAAGAGACCCAGTACTTC. It is translated as CASSPGTGEETQYF.

The chain links TRBV5-1 to TRBJ2-7; D gene ambiguous. The V end lost 1 base, the J end lost 4 bases, and 6 bases lay between the germline ends. The CDR3 is made up of 12 amino acids. Germline-derived CDR1 and CDR2 are SGHRS and YFSETQ. This CDR3 is CASSLPTYEQYF. For the CDR3, the DNA is TGCGCCAGCAGCTTGCCGACTTACGAGCAGTACTTC. Together with reference TRBV5-1 and TRBJ2-7, the CDR3 gives the full variable domain: KAGVTQTPRYLIKTRGQQVTLSCSPISGHRSVSWYQQTPGQGLQFLFEYFSETQRNKGNFPGRFSGRQFSNSRSEMNVSTLELGDSALYLCASSLPTYEQYFGPGTRLTVT.

This clone was seen a single time. The chain joins TRBV29-1 to TRBJ2-5; 9 positions agree with TRBD1. The end of the DNA aligns better with TRBJ2-7, so the J call may be wrong. This CDR3 is 14 amino acids long. Germline loops: CDR1 SQVTM, CDR2 ANQGSEA. The CDR3 DNA reads as TGCAGCGTTCACACAGGGGGCGCAGCCTACGAGCAGTACTTC. It is translated as CSVHTGGAAYEQYF.

The chain links TRBV9 to TRBJ2-1; TRBD2 aligns across 9 bases. V lost 1 base and J lost 9; bases outside the gene matches: 11. This CDR3 is built from 16 residues. Germline assignment: CDR1 SGDLS and CDR2 YYNGEE. The CDR3 DNA reads TGTGCCAGCAGCGTAAACCCTAGCGGGGTTGGGGGTGAGCAGTTCTTC. Translation gives CASSVNPSGVGGEQFF. The whole variable domain, filled in from reference TRBV9 and TRBJ2-1, reads DSGVTQTPKHLITATGQRVTLRCSPRSGDLSVYWYQQSLDQGLQFLIQYYNGEERAKGNILERFSAQQFPDLHSELNLSSLELGDSALYFCASSVNPSGVGGEQFFGPGTRLTVL.

The chain couples TRBV6-6 to TRBJ2-1, with D tentatively TRBD2 (5 bases). The CDR3 has 13 amino acids. V shed 4 bases and J shed 7 bases, with 11 bases lying between them. CDR1 and CDR2 (germline): MNHNY, SVGAGI (reference sequence). The DNA for the CDR3 is TGTGCCAGCAGTTTTTCTAGCTGGAATGAGCAGTTCTTC. Translation: CASSFSSWNEQFF.

V gene TRBV30 combines with J gene TRBJ2-7, with D hard to call. The germline gives CDR1 GTSNPN, CDR2 SVGIG (reference sequence). The CDR3 contains 12 residues. V was trimmed by 7 bases and J by 3 bases, leaving 13 bases between them. For the CDR3, the DNA is TGTGCCTCTGAAATCGTCGGCTACGAGCAGTACTTC. The encoded protein is CASEIVGYEQYF.

This sequence joins TRBV9 and TRBJ2-7; D unclear. V gave up 3 bases and J gave up 2 bases, with 15 bases separating them. The CDR3 runs to 15 residues. CDR1 is SGDLS and CDR2 is YYNGEE in the germline V gene. The CDR3 DNA sequence: TGTGCCAGCAGCGATAGTCCAAGCTCCCCCTACGAGCAGTACTTC. The encoded protein is CASSDSPSSPYEQYF.